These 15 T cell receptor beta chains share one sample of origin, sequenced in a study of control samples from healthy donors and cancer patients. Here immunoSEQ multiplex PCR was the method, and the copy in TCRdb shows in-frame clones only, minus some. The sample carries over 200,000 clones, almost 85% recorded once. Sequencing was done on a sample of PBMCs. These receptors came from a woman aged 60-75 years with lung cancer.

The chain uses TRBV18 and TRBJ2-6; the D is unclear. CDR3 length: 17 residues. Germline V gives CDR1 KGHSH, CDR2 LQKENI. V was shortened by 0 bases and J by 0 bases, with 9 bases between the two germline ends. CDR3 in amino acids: CASSPPSISSGANVLTF. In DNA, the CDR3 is TGTGCCAGCTCACCACCGTCCATTAGCTCTGGGGCCAACGTCCTGACTTTC.

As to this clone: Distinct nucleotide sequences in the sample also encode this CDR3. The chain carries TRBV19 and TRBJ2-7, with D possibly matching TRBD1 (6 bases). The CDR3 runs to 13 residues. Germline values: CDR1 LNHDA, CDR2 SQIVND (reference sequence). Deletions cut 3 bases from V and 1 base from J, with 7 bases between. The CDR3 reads CASSIGQSYEQYF. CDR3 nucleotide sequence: TGTGCCAGTAGTATTGGACAGTCCTACGAGCAGTACTTC. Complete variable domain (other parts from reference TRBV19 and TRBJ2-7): DGGITQSPKYLFRKEGQNVTLSCEQNLNHDAMYWYRQDPGQGLRLIYYSQIVNDFQKGDIAEGYSVSREKKESFPLTVTSAQKNPTAFYLCASSIGQSYEQYFGPGTRLTVT.

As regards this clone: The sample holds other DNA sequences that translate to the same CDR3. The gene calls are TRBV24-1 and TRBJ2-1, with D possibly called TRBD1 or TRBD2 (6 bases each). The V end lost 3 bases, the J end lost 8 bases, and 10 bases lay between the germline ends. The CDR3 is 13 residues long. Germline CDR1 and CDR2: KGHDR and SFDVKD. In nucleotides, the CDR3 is TGTGCCACCAGTGATGTCGGGGGCGATGAGCAGTTCTTC. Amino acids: CATSDVGGDEQFF.

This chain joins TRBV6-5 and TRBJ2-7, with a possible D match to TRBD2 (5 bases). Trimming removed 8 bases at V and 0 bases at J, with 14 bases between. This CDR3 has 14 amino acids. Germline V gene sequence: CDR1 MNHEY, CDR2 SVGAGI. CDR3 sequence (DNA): TGTGCCAGCCGGCTACGGGGTAGCTCCTACGAGCAGTACTTC. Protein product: CASRLRGSSYEQYF.

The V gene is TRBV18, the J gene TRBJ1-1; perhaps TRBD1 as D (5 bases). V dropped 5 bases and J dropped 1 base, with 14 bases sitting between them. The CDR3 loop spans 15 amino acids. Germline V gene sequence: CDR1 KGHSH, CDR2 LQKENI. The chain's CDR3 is CASSKGPGANTEAFF. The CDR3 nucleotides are TGTGCCAGCTCAAAAGGACCCGGGGCGAACACTGAAGCTTTCTTT.

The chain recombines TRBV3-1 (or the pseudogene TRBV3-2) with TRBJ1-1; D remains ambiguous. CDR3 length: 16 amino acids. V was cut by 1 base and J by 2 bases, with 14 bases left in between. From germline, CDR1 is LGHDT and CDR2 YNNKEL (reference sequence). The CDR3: CASSQAYVGRNTEAFF. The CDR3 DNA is TGTGCCAGCAGCCAAGCCTACGTAGGGCGTAACACTGAAGCTTTCTTT.

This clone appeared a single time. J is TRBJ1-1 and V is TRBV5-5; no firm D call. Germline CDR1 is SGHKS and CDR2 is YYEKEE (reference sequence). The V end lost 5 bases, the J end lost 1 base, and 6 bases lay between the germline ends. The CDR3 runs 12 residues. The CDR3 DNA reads TGTGCCAGCAGGTATGGGAACACTGAAGCTTTCTTT. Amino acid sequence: CASRYGNTEAFF.

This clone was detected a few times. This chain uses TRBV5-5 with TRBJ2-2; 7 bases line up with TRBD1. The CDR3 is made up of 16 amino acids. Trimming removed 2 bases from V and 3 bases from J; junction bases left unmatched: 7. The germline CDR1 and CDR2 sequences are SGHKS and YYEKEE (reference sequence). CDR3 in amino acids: CASSLSRGWDTGELFF. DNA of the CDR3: TGTGCCAGCAGCTTAAGCAGGGGGTGGGACACCGGGGAGCTGTTTTTT.

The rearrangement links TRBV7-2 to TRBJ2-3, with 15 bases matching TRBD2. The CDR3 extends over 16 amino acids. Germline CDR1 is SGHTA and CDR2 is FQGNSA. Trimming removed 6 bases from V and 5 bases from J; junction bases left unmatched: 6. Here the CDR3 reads CASRPGLAGGGDTQYF. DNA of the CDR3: TGTGCCAGCAGACCCGGACTAGCGGGAGGGGGAGATACGCAGTATTTT.

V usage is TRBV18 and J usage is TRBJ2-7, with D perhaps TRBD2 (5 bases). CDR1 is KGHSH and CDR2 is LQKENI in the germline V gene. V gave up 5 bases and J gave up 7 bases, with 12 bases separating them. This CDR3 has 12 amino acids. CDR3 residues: CASSDPRGEQYF. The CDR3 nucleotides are TGTGCCAGCTCAGACCCCCGGGGAGAGCAGTACTTC.

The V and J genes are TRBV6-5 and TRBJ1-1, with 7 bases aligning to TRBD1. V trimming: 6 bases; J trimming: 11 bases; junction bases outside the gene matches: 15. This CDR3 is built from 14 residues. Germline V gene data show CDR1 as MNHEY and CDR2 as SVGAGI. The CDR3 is CASRAPGQNYRAFF. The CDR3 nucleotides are TGTGCCAGCAGGGCCCCGGGACAGAATTATCGGGCTTTCTTT.

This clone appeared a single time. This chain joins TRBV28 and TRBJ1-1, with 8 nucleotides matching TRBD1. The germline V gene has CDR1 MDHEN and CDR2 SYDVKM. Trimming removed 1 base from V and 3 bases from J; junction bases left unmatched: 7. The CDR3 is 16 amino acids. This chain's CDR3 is CASSLSPAGGYTEAFF. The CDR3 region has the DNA TGTGCCAGCAGTTTATCCCCAGCAGGGGGCTACACTGAAGCTTTCTTT.

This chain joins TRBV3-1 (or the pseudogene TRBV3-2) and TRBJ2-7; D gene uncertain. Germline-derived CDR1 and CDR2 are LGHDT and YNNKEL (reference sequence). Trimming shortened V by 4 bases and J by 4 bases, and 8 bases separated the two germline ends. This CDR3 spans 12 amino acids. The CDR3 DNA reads TGTGCCAGCAGCCTTTATCCTTACGAGCAGTACTTC. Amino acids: CASSLYPYEQYF.

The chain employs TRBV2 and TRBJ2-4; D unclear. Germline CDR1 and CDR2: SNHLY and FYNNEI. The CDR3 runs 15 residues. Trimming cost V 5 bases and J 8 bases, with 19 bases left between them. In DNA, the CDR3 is TGTGCCAGCAGTTCTCACGGCCTGGATGGGGACATTCAGTACTTC. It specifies CASSSHGLDGDIQYF.

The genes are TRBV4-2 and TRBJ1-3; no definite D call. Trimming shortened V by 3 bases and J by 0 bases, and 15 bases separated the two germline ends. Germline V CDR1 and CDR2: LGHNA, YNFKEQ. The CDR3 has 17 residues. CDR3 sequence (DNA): TGTGCCAGCAGCCAGATTAGGCCGGGAGCCTCTGGAAACACCATATATTTT. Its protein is CASSQIRPGASGNTIYF.